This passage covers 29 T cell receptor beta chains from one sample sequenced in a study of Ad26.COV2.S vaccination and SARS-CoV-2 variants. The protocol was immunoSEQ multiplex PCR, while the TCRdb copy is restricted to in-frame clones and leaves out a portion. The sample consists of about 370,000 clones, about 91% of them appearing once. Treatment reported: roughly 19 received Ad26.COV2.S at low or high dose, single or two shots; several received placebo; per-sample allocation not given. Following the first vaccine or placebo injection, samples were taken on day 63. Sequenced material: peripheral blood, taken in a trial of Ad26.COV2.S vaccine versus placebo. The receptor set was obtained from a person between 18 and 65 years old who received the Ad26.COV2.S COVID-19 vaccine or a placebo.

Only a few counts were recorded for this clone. In DNA, the CDR3 is TGTGCCTGGAGTCAGGGACAGGGTTACGAAAAACTGTTTTTT. As protein: CAWSQGQGYEKLFF. This chain joins TRBV30 and TRBJ1-4; 9 nucleotides agree with TRBD1. The CDR3 loop spans 14 amino acids. Germline trimming cut 2 bases from V and 8 bases from J; bases unmatched to any gene: 6. The germline V gene has CDR1 GTSNPN and CDR2 SVGIG (reference sequence).

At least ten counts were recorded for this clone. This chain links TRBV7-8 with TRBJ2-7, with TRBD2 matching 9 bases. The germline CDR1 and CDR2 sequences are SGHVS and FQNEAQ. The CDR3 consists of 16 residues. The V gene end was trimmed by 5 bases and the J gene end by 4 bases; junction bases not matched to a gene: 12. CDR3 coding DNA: TGTGCCAGCAGCGGGGGGGCTAGCGGGAATTTATACGAGCAGTACTTC. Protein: CASSGGASGNLYEQYF.

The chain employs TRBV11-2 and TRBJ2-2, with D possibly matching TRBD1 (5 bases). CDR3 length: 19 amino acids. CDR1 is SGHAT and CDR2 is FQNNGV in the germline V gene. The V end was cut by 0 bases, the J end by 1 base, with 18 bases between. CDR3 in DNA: TGTGCCAGCAGCTTAGAATCCGAAGTGATCGGACAGAACACCGGGGAGCTGTTTTTT. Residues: CASSLESEVIGQNTGELFF.

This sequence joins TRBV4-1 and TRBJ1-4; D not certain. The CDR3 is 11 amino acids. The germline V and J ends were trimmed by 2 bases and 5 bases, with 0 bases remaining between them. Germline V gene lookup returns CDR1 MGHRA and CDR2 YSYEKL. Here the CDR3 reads CASSQNEKLFF. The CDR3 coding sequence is TGCGCCAGCAGCCAAAATGAAAAACTGTTTTTT.

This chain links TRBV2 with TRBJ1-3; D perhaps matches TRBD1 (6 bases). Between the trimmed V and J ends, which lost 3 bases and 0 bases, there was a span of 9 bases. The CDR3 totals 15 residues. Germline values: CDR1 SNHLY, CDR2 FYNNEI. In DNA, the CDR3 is TGTGCCAGCAGTGAGCGGGGGCTCTCTGGAAACACCATATATTTT. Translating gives CASSERGLSGNTIYF.

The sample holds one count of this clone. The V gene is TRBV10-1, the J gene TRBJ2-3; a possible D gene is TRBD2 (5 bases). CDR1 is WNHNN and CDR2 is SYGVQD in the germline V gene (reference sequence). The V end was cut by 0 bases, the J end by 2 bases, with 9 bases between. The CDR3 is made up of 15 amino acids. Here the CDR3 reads CASSESLAPTDTQYF. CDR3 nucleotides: TGCGCCAGCAGTGAGTCGCTAGCACCCACAGATACGCAGTATTTT.

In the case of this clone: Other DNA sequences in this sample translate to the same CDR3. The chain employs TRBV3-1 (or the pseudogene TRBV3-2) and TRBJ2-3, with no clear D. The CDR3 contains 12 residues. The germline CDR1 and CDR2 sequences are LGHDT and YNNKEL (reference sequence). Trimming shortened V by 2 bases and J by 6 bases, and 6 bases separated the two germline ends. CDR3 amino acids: CASSQSSDTQYF. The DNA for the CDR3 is TGTGCCAGCAGCCAATCCTCCGATACGCAGTATTTT.

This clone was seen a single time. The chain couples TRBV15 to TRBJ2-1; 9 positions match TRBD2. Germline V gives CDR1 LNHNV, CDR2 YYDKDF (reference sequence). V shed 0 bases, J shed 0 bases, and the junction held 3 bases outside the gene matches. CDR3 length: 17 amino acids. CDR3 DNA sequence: TGTGCCACCAGCAGAGATAGACTAGCGGCCTCCTACAATGAGCAGTTCTTC. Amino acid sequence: CATSRDRLAASYNEQFF. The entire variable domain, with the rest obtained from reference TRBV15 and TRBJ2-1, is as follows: DAMVIQNPRYQVTQFGKPVTLSCSQTLNHNVMYWYQQKSSQAPKLLFHYYDKDFNNEADTPDNFQSRRPNTSFCFLDIRSPGLGDTAMYLCATSRDRLAASYNEQFFGPGTRLTVL.

The CDR3 DNA reads TGTGCCAGCAGCTTAGGCTTGGTTGAGGGAGTGGGCGAGCAGTACTTC. Protein sequence: CASSLGLVEGVGEQYF. The rearrangement uses TRBV7-8 and TRBJ2-7; D is possibly TRBD2 (5 bases). The CDR3 length is 16 residues. Germline V gives CDR1 SGHVS, CDR2 FQNEAQ. V was clipped by 1 base and J by 6 bases, with 19 bases between them.

The chain's CDR3 is CASSVGLLAGNYNEQFF. In nucleotides, the CDR3 is TGTGCCAGCAGTGTGGGTTTACTAGCGGGAAATTACAATGAGCAGTTCTTC. The V and J genes are TRBV6-4 and TRBJ2-1, with TRBD2 matching 10 bases. CDR1 and CDR2 from the germline V gene are MRHNA and SNTAGT. Trimming removed 4 bases from V and 4 bases from J; junction bases left unmatched: 10. The CDR3 is made up of 17 amino acids.

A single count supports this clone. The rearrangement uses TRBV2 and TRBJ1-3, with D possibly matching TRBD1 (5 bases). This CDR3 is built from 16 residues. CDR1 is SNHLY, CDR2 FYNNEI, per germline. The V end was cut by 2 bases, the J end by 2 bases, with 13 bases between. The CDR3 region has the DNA TGTGCCAGCAGTGAATTACAGGACTTTACTGGAAACACCATATATTTT. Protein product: CASSELQDFTGNTIYF.

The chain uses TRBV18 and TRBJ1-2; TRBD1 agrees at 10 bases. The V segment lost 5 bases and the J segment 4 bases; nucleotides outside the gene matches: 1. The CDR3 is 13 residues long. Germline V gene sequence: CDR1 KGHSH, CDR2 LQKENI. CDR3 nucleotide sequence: TGTGCCAGCTCAGGGACAGGGGCCTATGGCTACACCTTC. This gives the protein CASSGTGAYGYTF.

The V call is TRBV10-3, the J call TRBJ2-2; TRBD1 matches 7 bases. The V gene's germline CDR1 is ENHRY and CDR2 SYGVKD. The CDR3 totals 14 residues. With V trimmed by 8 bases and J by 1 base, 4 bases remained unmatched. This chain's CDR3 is CAIRGQVNTGELFF. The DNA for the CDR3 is TGTGCCATCCGCGGACAGGTGAACACCGGGGAGCTGTTTTTT.

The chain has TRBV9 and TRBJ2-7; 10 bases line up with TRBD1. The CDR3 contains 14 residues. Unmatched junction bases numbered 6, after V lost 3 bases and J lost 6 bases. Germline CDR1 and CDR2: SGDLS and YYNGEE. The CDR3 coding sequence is TGTGCCAGCAGCGCATCCGGGACAGGGGCCGAGCAGTACTTC. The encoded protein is CASSASGTGAEQYF.

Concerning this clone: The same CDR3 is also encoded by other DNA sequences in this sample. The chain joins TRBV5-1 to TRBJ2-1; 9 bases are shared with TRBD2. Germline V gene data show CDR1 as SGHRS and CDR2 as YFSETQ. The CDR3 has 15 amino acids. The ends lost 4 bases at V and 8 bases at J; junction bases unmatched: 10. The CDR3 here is CASSPGLAGVDEQFF. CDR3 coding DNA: TGCGCCAGCAGCCCGGGACTAGCCGGCGTCGATGAGCAGTTCTTC.

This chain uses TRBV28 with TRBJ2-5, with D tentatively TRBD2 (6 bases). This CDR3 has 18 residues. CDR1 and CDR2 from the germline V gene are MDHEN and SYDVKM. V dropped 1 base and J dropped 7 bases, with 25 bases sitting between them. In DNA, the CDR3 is TGTGCCAGCAGTTTATCCACGTTGGGGGGACCCCCCCCGGGGACCCAGTACTTC. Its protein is CASSLSTLGGPPPGTQYF. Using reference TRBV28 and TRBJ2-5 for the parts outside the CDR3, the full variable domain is DVKVTQSSRYLVKRTGEKVFLECVQDMDHENMFWYRQDPGLGLRLIYFSYDVKMKEKGDIPEGYSVSREKKERFSLILESASTNQTSMYLCASSLSTLGGPPPGTQYFGPGTRLLVL.

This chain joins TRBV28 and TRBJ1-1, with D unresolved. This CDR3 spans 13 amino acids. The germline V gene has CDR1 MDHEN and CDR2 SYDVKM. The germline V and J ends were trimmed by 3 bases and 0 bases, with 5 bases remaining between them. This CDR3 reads CASSFSLNTEAFF. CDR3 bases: TGTGCCAGCAGTTTTTCGTTGAACACTGAAGCTTTCTTT. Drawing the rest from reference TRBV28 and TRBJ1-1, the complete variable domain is DVKVTQSSRYLVKRTGEKVFLECVQDMDHENMFWYRQDPGLGLRLIYFSYDVKMKEKGDIPEGYSVSREKKERFSLILESASTNQTSMYLCASSFSLNTEAFFGQGTRLTVV.

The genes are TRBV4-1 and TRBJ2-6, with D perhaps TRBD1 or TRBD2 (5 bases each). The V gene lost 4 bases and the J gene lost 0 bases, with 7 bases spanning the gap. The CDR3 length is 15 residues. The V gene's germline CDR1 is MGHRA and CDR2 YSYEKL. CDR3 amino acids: CASSRDPSGANVLTF. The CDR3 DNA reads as TGCGCCAGCAGCCGGGACCCCTCTGGGGCCAACGTCCTGACTTTC.

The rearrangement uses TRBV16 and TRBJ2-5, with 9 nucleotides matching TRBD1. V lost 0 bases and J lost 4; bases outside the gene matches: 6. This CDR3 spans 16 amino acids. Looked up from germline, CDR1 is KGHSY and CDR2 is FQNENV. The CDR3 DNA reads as TGTGCCAGCAGCCAATCCCCGGGACAGGGAGGAGAGACCCAGTACTTC. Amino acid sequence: CASSQSPGQGGETQYF.

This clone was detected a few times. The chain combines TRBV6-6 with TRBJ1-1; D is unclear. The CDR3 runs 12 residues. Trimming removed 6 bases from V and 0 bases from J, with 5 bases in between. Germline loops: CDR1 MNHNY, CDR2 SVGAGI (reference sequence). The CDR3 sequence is CASRSLNTEAFF. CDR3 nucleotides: TGTGCCAGCAGGTCATTGAACACTGAAGCTTTCTTT.

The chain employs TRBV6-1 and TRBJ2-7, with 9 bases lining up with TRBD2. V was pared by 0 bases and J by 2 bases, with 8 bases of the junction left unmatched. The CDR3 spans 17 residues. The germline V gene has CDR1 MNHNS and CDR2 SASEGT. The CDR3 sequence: CASSEAPRIAGAYEQYF. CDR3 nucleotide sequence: TGTGCCAGCAGTGAAGCCCCCAGAATAGCGGGAGCCTACGAGCAGTACTTC.

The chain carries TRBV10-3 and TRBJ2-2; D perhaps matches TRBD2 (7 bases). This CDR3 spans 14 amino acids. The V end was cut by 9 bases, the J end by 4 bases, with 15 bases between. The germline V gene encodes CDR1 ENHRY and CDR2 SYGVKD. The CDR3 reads CAMKQGGGTGELFF. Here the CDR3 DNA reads TGTGCCATGAAACAGGGAGGGGGCACCGGGGAGCTGTTTTTT.

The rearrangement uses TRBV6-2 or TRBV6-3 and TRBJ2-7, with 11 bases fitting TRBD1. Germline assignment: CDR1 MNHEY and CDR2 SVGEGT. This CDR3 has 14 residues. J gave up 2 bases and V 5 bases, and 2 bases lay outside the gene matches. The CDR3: CASSTGQGAYEQYF. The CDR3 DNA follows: TGTGCCAGCAGTACGGGACAGGGGGCCTACGAGCAGTACTTC.

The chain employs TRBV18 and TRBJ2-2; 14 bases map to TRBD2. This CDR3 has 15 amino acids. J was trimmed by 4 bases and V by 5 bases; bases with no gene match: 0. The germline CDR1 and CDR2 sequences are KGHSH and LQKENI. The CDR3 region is CASSGLAGGTGELFF. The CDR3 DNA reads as TGTGCCAGCTCAGGACTAGCGGGAGGCACCGGGGAGCTGTTTTTT.

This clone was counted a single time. This chain's CDR3 is CASSLGGASGGQYF. The CDR3 DNA reads as TGTGCCAGCAGCTTGGGAGGGGCCTCAGGCGGGCAGTACTTC. The chain couples TRBV5-4 to TRBJ2-7, with D perhaps being TRBD1 or TRBD2 (5 bases each). Germline assignment: CDR1 SGHNT and CDR2 YYREEE (reference sequence). V shed 0 bases and J shed 9 bases, with 16 bases lying between them. This CDR3 has 14 amino acids.

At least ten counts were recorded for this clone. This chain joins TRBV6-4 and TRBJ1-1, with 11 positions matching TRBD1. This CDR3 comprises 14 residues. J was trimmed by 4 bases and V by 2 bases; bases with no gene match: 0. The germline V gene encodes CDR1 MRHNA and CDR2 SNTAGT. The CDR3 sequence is CASSDGTGGTEAFF. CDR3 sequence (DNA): TGTGCCAGCAGTGACGGGACAGGGGGCACTGAAGCTTTCTTT.

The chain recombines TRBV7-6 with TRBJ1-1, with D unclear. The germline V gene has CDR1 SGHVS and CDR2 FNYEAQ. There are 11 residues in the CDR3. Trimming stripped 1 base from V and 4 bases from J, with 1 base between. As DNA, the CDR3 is TGTGCCAGCAGCTTAGGCACTGAAGCTTTCTTT. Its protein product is CASSLGTEAFF. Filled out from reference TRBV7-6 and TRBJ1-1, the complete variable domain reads GAGVSQSPRYKVTKRGQDVALRCDPISGHVSLYWYRQALGQGPEFLTYFNYEAQQDKSGLPNDRFSAERPEGSISTLTIQRTEQRDSAMYRCASSLGTEAFFGQGTRLTVV.

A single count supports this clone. The CDR3 sequence: CASSQLTPGPGAPYEQYF. CDR3 in DNA: TGTGCCAGCAGCCAACTAACCCCGGGGCCAGGGGCTCCCTACGAGCAGTACTTC. The chain links TRBV4-2 to TRBJ2-7, with D tentatively TRBD1 (6 bases). The CDR3 contains 18 residues. The germline V gene has CDR1 LGHNA and CDR2 YNFKEQ. Trimming removed 2 bases from V and 2 bases from J, with 22 bases in between.

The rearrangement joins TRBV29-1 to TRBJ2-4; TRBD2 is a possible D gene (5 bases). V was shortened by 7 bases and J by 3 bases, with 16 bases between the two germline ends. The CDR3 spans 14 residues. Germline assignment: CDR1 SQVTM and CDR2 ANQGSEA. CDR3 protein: CSDIKFRDKNIQYF. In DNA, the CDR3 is TGCAGCGACATCAAATTTCGGGACAAAAACATTCAGTACTTC.